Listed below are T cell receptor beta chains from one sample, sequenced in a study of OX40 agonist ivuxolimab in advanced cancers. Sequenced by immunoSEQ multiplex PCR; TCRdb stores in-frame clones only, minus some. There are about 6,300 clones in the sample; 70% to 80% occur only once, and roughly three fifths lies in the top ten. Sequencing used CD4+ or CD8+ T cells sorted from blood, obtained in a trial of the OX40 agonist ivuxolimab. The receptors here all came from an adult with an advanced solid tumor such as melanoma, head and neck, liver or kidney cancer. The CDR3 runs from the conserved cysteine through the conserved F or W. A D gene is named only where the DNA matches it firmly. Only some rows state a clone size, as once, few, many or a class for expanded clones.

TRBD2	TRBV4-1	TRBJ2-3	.	TGCGCCAGCAGCCGAGTAGCGGGGGGGGACACAGATACGCAGTATTTT	CASSRVAGGDTDTQYF
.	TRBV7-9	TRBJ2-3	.	TGTGCCAGCAGCATAGACACAGATACGCAGTATTTT	CASSIDTDTQYF
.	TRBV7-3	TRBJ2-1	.	TGTGCCAGCAGCTTCGGGGGAGCCTACAATGAGCAGTTCTTC	CASSFGGAYNEQFF
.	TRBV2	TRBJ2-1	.	TGTGCCAGCAGTGGGCCTCCTCCAAGGGAGCAGTTCTTC	CASSGPPPREQFF
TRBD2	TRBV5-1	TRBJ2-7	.	TGCGCCAGCAGCTACCCAGCGGGGTTCCCCTACGAGCAGTACTTC	CASSYPAGFPYEQYF
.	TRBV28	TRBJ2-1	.	TGTGCCAGCAGTTTTTCCCAGAGCTCCTACAATGAGCAGTTCTTC	CASSFSQSSYNEQFF
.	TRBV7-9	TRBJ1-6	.	TGTGCCAGCATCCCTGCGGATTCAGGCAATTCACCCCTCCACTTT	CASIPADSGNSPLHF
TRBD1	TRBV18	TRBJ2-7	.	TGTGCCAGCTCCCCTGTGCTGACAGGGGAAATGTACGAGCAGTACTTC	CASSPVLTGEMYEQYF
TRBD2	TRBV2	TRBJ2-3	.	TGTGCCAGCAGGGCCCTGACTAGCGGGAGGGAGGCAGATACGCAGTATTTT	CASRALTSGREADTQYF
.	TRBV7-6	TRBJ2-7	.	TGTGCCAGCAGCTTAGCGGCAGGTGGGGCCTACGAGCAGTACTTC	CASSLAAGGAYEQYF
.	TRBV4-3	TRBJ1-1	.	TGCGCCAGCACAAGAGACAAACTGAACACTGAAGCTTTCTTT	CASTRDKLNTEAFF
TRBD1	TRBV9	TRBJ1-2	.	TGTGCCAGCAGCGTAGGACAGGGGACTAACTATGGCTACACCTTC	CASSVGQGTNYGYTF
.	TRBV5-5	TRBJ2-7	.	TGTGCCAGCAGCCCGTGGGGGGGCACAACCTACGAGCAGTACTTC	CASSPWGGTTYEQYF
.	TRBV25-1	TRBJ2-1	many	TGTGCCAGCAGTGAAATAGTCTCAAGTGAGCAGTTCTTC	CASSEIVSSEQFF
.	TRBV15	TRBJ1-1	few	TGTGCCACCAGCAGAGATCCGACCCTTGGTGAAGCTTTCTTT	CATSRDPTLGEAFF
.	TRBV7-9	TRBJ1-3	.	TGTGCCAGCAGCTTAGGGGGCGGAAACACCATATATTTT	CASSLGGGNTIYF
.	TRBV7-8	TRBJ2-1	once	TGTGCCAGCAGCCCTCCTCGCGGCCCGGGCCATGAGCAGTTCTTC	CASSPPRGPGHEQFF
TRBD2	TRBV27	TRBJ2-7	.	TGTGCCAGCAGTTCGGGACTAGCCAGCTACGAGCAGTACTTC	CASSSGLASYEQYF
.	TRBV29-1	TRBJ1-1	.	TGCAGCGTTGATACAGAAAACACTGAAGCTTTCTTT	CSVDTENTEAFF
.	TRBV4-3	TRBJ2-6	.	TGCGCCAGCAGCCAAGGAGGTGGCTCTGGGGCCAACGTCCTGACTTTC	CASSQGGGSGANVLTF
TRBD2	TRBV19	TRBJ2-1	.	TGTGCCAGTAGTATTGGCGGGGGGGCCAGGAATGAGCAGTTCTTC	CASSIGGGARNEQFF
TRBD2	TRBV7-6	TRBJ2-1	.	TGTGCTAGCGGGGTTAGCTCCTACAATGAGCAGTTCTTC	CASGVSSYNEQFF
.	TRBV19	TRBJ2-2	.	TGTGCCAGTAGTATGACGGAGACCGGGGAGCTGTTTTTT	CASSMTETGELFF
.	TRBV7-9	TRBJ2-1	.	TGTGCCACCCCCTCCAATGAGCAGTTCTTC	CATPSNEQFF
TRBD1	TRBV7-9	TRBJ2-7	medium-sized	TGTGCCAGCAGCTCCAAAGATGAAGGGGGCCCCGGAAAGCAGTACTTC	CASSSKDEGGPGKQYF
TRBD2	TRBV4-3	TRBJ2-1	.	TGCGCCAGCAGCCAAGAGTACGGCGGGGGAATTAATGAGCAGTTCTTC	CASSQEYGGGINEQFF
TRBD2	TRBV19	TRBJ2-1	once	TGTGCCAGTAGTATAGTGATTCCAGCGGGAGGGATTAATGAGCAGTTCTTC	CASSIVIPAGGINEQFF
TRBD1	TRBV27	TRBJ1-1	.	TGTGCCAGCAGCCTCTCGACAGGGTACACTGAAGCTTTCTTT	CASSLSTGYTEAFF
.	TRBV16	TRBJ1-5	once	TGTGCCAGCAGCCAATCGGGCAATCAGCCCCAGCATTTT	CASSQSGNQPQHF
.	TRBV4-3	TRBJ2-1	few	TGCGCCAGCAGCCAAGGAACTCCGCCCCCGCATGCTGAGCAGTTCTTC	CASSQGTPPPHAEQFF
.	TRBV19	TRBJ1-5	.	TGTGCCAGTAGGGTCAATACTTATAGCAATCAGCCCCAGCATTTT	CASRVNTYSNQPQHF
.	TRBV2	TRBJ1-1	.	TGTGCCACCCTACGGGTGAACACTGAAGCTTTCTTT	CATLRVNTEAFF
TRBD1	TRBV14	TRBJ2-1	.	TGTGCCAGCAGCCTAACCGAACAGGGGGATCAAGTCCATGAGCAGTTCTTC	CASSLTEQGDQVHEQFF
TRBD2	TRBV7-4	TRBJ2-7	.	TGTGCCAGCAGCGCCGGGACTAGCCTTTGGGAGCAGTACTTC	CASSAGTSLWEQYF
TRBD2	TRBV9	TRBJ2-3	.	TGTGCCAGCAGTGACCCACTAGCGGGCGTTTCGGCAGATACGCAGTATTTT	CASSDPLAGVSADTQYF
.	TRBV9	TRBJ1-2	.	TGTGCCAGCAGCGTAGGACAGTACTATGGCTACACCTTC	CASSVGQYYGYTF
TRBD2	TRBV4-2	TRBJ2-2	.	TGTGCCAGCAGTCAGGGACTAGGGGTCACCGGGGAGCTGTTTTTT	CASSQGLGVTGELFF
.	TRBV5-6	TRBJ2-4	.	TGTGCCAGCAGCTTGTCAGCCAAAAACATTCAGTACTTC	CASSLSAKNIQYF
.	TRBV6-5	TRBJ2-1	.	TGTGCCAGCACCTCCGGAGGGGGCTTCTACAATGAGCAGTTCTTC	CASTSGGGFYNEQFF
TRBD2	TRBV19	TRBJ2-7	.	TGTGCCAGTAGTCGCGGACTAGCGGGAGTCTCTTACGAGCAGTACTTC	CASSRGLAGVSYEQYF
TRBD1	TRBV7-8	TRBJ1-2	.	TGTGCCAGCAGCCCTGGACAGGGGGGTTTTATATATGGCTACACCTTC	CASSPGQGGFIYGYTF
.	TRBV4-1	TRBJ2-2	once	TGCGCCAGCAGCCAAGAACTGAATCCCCCCACCGGGGAGCTGTTTTTT	CASSQELNPPTGELFF
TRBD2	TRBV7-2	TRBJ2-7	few	TGTGCCAGCTCTAGCGGGGTTGGGTACGAGCAGTACTTC	CASSSGVGYEQYF
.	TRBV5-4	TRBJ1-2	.	TGTGCCAGCTCCCACGAGGGACTGAAGTATAACTATGGCTACACCTTC	CASSHEGLKYNYGYTF
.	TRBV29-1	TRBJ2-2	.	TGCAGCGTTGAGGAGGGGCGAACCGGGGAGCTGTTTTTT	CSVEEGRTGELFF
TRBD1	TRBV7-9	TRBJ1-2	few	TGTGCCAGCAGCCTCGACAGGGGAGCTGGCTACACCTTC	CASSLDRGAGYTF
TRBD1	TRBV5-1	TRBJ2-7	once	TGCGCCAGCAGGCGGACAGGGGATTTTTACGAGCAGTACTTC	CASRRTGDFYEQYF
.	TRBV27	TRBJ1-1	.	TGTGCCAGCAGTTTGGGGAACACTGAAGCTTTCTTT	CASSLGNTEAFF
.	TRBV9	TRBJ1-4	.	TGTGCCAGCAGCTCCACAACTAATGAAAAACTGTTTTTT	CASSSTTNEKLFF
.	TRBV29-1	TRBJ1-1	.	TGCAGCCAGCTACAAGCTGAAGCTTTCTTT	CSQLQAEAFF
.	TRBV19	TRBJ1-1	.	TGTGCCAGTATTAATCAGGGCACTGAAGCTTTCTTT	CASINQGTEAFF
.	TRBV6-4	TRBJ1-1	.	TGTGCCAGCAGTGACGGGGGGGCCACTGAAGCTTTCTTT	CASSDGGATEAFF
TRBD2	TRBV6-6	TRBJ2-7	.	TGTGCCAGCACCAATGGACTAGTAAGCGAGCAGTACTTC	CASTNGLVSEQYF
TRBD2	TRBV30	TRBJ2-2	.	TGTGCCTGGAGTGAACTAGCGGGGGTGAACACCGGGGAGCTGTTTTTT	CAWSELAGVNTGELFF
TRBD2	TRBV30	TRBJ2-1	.	TGTGCCTGGAGGGAAGGCGGGGGGATCAATGAGCAGTTCTTC	CAWREGGGINEQFF
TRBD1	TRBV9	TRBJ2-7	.	TGTGCCAGCAGCCCTGGACAGGGGGCTTACGAGCAGTACTTC	CASSPGQGAYEQYF